This TCR beta chain was profiled in a study of cytomegalovirus exposure and HLA in healthy donors. The CDR3 has 15 residues. J was trimmed by 0 bases and V by 0 bases; bases with no gene match: 3. The germline gives CDR1 GTSNPN, CDR2 SVGIG (reference sequence). Primers: 60 Vbeta forward and 13 Jbeta reverse. TCRdb keeps only in-frame clones here, not all; method: immunoSEQ multiplex PCR. The sample consists of some 150,000 clones, about 80% of them appearing once. The chain is built from TRBV30 and TRBJ2-3, with 7 bases that match TRBD2. The sequence was collected from a woman aged 50 to 65 in good health and CMV-seropositive. The sequenced sample was PBMCs. The CDR3 loop is CAWSVLASSTDTQYF. The DNA of the CDR3 is TGTGCCTGGAGTGTACTAGCGTCCAGCACAGATACGCAGTATTTT. Variable domain in full (rest from reference TRBV30 and TRBJ2-3): SQTIHQWPATLVQPVGSPLSLECTVEGTSNPNLYWYRQAAGRGLQLLFYSVGIGQISSEVPQNLSASRPQDRQFILSSKKLLLSDSGFYLCAWSVLASSTDTQYFGPGTRLTVL.